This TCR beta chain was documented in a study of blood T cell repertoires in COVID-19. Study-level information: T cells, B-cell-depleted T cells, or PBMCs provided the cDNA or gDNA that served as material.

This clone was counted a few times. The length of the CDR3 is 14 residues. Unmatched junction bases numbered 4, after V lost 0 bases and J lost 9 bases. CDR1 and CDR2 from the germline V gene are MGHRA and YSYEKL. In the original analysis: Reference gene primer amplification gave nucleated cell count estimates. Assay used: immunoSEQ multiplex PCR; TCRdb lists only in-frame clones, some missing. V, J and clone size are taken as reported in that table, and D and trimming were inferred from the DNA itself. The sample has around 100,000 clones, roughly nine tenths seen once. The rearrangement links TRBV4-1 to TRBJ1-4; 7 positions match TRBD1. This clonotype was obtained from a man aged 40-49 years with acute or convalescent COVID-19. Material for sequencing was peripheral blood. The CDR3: CASSQEGGQQKLFF. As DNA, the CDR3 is TGCGCCAGCAGCCAAGAAGGGGGCCAACAAAAACTGTTTTTT.